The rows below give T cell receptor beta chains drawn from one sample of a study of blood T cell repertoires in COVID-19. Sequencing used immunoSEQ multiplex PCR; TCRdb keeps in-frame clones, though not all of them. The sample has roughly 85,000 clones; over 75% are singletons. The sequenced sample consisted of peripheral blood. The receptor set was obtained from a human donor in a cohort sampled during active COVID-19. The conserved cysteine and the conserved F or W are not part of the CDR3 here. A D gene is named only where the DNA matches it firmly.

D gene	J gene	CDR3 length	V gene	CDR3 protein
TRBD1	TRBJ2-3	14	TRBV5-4	ASSLGGAGGADTQY
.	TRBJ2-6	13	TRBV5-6	ASSSLSSGANVLT
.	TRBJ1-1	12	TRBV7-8	ASSLEGAGTEAF
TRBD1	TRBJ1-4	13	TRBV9	ASSQSDRVEGKLF
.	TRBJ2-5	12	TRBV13	ASSLGGTGETQY
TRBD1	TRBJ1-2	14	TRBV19	ASTYRQGIPNYGYT
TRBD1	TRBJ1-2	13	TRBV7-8	ASSSRADRQYGYT
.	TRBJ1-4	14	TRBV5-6	ASSLVSAGLNEKLF
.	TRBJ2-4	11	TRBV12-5	ASGFSSKNIQY
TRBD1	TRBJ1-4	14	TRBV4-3	ASSQRPGQGGEKLF
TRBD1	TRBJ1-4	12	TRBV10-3	AISEGTGDEKLF
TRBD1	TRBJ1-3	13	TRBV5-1	AGQGLTGDGNTIY
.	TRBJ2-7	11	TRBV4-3	ASSQEAGREQY
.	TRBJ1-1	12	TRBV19	ASSIQVAHTEAF
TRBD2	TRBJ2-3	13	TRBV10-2	ASRFSGGSTDTQY
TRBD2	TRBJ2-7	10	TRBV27	ASTSGGGEQY
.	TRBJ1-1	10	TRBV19	ASSIRAGEAF
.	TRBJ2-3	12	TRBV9	ASSALGIADTQY
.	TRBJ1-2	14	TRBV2	ASSADNLSANYGYT
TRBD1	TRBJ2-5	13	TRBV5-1	ASSLGTGGRETQY
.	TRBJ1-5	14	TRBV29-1	SVEGTPRDSNQPQH
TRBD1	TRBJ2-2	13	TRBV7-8	ASSLGTGNTGELF
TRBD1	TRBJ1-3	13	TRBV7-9	ASSSRQGSGNTIY
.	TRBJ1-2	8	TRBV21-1	ASSPHGYT
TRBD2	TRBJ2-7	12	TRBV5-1	ASSLGTSGAEQY
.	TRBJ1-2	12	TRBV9	ASSSQTGYYGYT
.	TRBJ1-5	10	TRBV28	ASSLTGQPQH
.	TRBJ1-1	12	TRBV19	ASTRGQIKTEAF
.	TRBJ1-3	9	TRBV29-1	SVVNGNTIY
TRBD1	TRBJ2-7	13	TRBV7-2	ASSKDRGTSYEQY
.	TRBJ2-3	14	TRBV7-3	ASSSLVGLGLDTQY
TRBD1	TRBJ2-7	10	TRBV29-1	SAVGQAYEQY
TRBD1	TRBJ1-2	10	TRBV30	AWSEGAHGYT
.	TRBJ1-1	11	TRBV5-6	ASSAGTQLEAF
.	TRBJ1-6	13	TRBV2	ASSEQGRGNSPLH
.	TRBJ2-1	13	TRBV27	ASSVNRDMGNEQF
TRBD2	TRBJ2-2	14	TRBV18	ASSKPGLGNTGELF
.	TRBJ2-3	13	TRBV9	ASSVVRGGTDTQY
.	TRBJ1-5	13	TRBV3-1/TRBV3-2	ASSQWGEGNQPQH
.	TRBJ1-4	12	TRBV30	AWGEGGPSEKLF
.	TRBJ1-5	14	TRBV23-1	ASSQPPGVGNQPQH
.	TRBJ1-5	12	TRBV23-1	ASSQRPGDQPQH
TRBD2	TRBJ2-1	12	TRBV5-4	ASSSGLGYNEQF
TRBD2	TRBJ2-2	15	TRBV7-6	ASSPRLAGGYTGELF
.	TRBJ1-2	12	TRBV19	ASTHWGDGYGYT
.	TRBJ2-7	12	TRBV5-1	ASSLDGISYEQY
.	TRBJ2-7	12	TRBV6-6	ASIERPGAGEQY
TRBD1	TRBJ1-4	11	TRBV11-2	ASSPRTGRKLF
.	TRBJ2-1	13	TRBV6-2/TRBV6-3	ASSYERRSYNEQF
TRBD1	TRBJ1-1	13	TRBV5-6	ASRAGGTGGTEAF
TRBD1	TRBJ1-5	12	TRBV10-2	ASSEYDRDQPQH
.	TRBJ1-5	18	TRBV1	TSSHAGTGDPWYSNQPQH